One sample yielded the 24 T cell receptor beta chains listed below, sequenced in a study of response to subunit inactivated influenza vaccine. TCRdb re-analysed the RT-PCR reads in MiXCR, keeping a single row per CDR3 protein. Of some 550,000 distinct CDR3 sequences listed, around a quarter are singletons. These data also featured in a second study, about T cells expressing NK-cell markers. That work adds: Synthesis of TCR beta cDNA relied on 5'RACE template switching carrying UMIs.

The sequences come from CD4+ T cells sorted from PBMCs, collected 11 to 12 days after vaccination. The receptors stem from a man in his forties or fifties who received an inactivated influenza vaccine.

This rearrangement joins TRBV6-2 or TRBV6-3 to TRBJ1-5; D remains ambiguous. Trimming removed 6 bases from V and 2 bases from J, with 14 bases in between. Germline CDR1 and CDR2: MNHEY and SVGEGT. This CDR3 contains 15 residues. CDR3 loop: CASSRRWLGNQPQHF. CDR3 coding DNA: TGTGCCAGCAGCCGACGGTGGCTTGGCAATCAGCCCCAGCATTTT.

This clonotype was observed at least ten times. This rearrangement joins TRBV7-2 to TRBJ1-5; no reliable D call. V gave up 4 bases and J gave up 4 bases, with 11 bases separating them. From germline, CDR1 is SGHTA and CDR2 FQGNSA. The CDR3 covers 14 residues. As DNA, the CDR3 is TGTGCCAGCAGCTCCGGGAAGGGAAATCAGCCCCAGCATTTT. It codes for CASSSGKGNQPQHF.

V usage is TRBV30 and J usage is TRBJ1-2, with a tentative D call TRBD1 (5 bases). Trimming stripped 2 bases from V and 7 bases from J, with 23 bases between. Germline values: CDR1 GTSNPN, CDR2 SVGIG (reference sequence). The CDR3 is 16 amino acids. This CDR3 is CAWSPNVPPGARGYTF. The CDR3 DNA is TGTGCCTGGAGTCCTAATGTACCGCCCGGGGCCCGTGGCTACACCTTC.

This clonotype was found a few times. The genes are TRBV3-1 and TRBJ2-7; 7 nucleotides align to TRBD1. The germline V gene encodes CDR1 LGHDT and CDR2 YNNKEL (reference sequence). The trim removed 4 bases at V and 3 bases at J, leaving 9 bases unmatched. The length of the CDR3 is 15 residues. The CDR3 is CASSRYGTEDYEQYF. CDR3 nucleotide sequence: TGTGCCAGCAGCCGTTACGGGACAGAAGACTACGAGCAGTACTTC.

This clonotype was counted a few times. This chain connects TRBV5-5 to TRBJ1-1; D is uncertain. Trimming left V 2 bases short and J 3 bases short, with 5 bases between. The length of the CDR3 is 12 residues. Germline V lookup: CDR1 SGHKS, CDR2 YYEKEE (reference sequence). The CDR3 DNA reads TGTGCCAGCAGCTTAATGGACACTGAAGCTTTCTTT. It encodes CASSLMDTEAFF.

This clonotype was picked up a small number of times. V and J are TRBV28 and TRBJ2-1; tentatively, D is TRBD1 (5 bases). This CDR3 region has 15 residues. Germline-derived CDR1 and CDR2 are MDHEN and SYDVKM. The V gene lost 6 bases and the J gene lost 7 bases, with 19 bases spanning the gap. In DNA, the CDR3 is TGTGCCAGCAGCCAGACCGGGCATCGGACAAATGAGCAGTTCTTC. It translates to CASSQTGHRTNEQFF. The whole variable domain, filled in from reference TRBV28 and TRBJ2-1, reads DVKVTQSSRYLVKRTGEKVFLECVQDMDHENMFWYRQDPGLGLRLIYFSYDVKMKEKGDIPEGYSVSREKKERFSLILESASTNQTSMYLCASSQTGHRTNEQFFGPGTRLTVL.

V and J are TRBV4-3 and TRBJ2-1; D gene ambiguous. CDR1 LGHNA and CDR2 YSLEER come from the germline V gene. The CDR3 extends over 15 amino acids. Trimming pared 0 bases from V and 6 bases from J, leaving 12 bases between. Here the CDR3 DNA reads TGCGCCAGCAGCCAAGATCGCCGGTCGGGCAATGAGCAGTTCTTC. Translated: CASSQDRRSGNEQFF.

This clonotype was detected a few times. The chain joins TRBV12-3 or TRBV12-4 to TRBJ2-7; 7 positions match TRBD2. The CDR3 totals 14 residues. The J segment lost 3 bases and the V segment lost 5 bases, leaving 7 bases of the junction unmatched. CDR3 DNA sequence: TGTGCCAGCAGTCCCCGGGACTACAGCTACGAGCAGTACTTC. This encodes CASSPRDYSYEQYF.

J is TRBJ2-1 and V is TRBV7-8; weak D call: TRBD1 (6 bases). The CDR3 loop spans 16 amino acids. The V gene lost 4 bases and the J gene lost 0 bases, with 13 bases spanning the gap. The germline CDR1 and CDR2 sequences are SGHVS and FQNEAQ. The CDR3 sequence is CASSSSPRGSYNEQFF. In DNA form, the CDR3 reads TGTGCCAGCAGCTCTTCCCCCAGGGGCTCCTACAATGAGCAGTTCTTC.

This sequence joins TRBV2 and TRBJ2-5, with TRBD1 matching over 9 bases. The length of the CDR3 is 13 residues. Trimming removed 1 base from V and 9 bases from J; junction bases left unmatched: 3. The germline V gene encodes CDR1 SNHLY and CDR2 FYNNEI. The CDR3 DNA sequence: TGTGCCAGCAGTGAAGAAACAGGGGGCCCCCAGTACTTC. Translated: CASSEETGGPQYF.

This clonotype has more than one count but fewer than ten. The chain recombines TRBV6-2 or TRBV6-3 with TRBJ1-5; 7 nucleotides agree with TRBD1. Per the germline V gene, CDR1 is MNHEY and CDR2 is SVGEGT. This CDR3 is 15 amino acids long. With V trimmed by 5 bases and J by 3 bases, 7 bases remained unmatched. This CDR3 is CASSDTQGSNQPQHF. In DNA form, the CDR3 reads TGTGCCAGCAGTGACACACAGGGGTCCAATCAGCCCCAGCATTTT.

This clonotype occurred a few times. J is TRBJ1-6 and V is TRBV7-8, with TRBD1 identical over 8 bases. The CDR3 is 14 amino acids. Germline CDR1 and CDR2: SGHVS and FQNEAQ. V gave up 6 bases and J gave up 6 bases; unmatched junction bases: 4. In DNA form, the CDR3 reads TGTGCCAGCAGGCCAGGACAGGGTAATTCACCCCTCCACTTT. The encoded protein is CASRPGQGNSPLHF.

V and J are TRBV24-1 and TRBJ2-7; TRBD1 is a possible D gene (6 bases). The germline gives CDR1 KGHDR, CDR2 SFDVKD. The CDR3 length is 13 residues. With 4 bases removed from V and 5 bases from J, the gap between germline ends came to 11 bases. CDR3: CATSETRQDEQYF. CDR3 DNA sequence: TGTGCCACCAGTGAGACCCGACAGGACGAGCAGTACTTC.

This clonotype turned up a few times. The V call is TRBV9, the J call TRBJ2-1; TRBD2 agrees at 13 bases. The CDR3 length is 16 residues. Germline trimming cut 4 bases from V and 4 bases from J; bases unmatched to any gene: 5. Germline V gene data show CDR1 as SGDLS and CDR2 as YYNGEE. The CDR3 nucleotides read TGTGCCAGCAGCACGAGGACTAGCGGGGGTTACAATGAGCAGTTCTTC. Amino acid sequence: CASSTRTSGGYNEQFF.

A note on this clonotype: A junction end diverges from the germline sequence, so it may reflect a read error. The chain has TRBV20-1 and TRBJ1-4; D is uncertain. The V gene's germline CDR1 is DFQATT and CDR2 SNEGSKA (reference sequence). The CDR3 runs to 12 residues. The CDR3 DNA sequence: TGCAGTGCTAGAGATCTTCGGGCGACCGAAGATTTT. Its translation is CSARDLRATEDF.

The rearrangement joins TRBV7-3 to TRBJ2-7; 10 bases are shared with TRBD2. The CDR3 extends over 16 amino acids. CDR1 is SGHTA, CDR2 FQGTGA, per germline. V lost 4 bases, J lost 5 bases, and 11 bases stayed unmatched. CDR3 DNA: TGTGCCAGCAGCTCCCAACTTAGCGGGAGGCGCGACGAGCAGTACTTC. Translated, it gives CASSSQLSGRRDEQYF.

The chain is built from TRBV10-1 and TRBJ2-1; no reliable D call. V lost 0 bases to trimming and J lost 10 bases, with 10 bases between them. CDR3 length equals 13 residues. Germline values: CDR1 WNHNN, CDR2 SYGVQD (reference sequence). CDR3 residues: CASSESISREQFF. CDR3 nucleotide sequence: TGCGCCAGCAGTGAGTCGATTAGTAGGGAGCAGTTCTTC.

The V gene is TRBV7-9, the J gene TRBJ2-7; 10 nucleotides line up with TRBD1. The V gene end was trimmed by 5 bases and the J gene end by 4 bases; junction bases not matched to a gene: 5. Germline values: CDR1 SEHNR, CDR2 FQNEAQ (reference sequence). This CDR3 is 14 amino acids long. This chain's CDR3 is CASSRQGAGYEQYF. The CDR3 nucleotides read TGTGCCAGCAGCCGACAGGGGGCTGGGTACGAGCAGTACTTC.

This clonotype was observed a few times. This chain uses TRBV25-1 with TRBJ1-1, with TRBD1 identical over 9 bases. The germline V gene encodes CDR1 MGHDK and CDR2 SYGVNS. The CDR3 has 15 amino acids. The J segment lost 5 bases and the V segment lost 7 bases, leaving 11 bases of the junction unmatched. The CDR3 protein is CASMPPGTGSTEAFF. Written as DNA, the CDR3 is TGTGCCAGCATGCCTCCCGGGACAGGGAGTACTGAAGCTTTCTTT.

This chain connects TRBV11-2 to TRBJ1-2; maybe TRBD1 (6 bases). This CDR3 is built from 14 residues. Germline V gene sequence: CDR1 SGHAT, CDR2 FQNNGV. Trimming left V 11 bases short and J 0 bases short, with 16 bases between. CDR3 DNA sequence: TGTGCCTCGGGGCAGGGGATAGCTAACTATGGCTACACCTTC. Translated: CASGQGIANYGYTF.

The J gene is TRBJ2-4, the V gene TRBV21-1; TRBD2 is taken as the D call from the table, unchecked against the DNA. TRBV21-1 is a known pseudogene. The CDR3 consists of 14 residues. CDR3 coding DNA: TGTGCCAGCAGCATCCTAGCGGGAGAAAACATTCAGTACTTC. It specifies CASSILAGENIQYF.

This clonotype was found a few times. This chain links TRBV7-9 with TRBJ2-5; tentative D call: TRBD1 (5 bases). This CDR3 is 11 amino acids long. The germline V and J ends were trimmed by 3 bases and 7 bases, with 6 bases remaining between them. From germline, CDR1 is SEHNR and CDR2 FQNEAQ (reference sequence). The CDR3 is CASSFTGTQYF. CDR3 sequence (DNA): TGTGCCAGCAGCTTCACAGGGACCCAGTACTTC. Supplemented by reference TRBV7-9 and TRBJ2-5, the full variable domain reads DTGVSQNPRHKITKRGQNVTFRCDPISEHNRLYWYRQTLGQGPEFLTYFQNEAQLEKSRLLSDRFSAERPKGSFSTLEIQRTEQGDSAMYLCASSFTGTQYFGPGTRLLVL.

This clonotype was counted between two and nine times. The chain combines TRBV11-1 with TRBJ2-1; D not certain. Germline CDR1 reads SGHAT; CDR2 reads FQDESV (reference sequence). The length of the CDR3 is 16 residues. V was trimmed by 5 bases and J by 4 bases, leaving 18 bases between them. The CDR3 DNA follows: TGTGCCAGCAGCCTAAAGGGTGTAGGTATATACAATGAGCAGTTCTTC. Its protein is CASSLKGVGIYNEQFF. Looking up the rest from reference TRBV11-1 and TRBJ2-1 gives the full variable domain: EAEVAQSPRYKITEKSQAVAFWCDPISGHATLYWYRQILGQGPELLVQFQDESVVDDSQLPKDRFSAERLKGVDSTLKIQPAELGDSAMYLCASSLKGVGIYNEQFFGPGTRLTVL.

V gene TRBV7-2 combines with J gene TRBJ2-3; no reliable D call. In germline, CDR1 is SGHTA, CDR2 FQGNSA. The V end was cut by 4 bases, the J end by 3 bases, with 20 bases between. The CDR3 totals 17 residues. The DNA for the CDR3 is TGTGCCAGCAGCTCCAGAATTAGGACCCTAGGGACAGATACGCAGTATTTT. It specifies CASSSRIRTLGTDTQYF.